This T cell receptor beta chain was retrieved from a study of blood T cell repertoires in COVID-19. Looked up from germline, CDR1 is SEHNR and CDR2 is FQNEAQ (reference sequence). V was trimmed by 6 bases and J by 2 bases, leaving 8 bases between them. CDR3 size: 13 residues. Assay used: immunoSEQ multiplex PCR; TCRdb lists only in-frame clones, some missing. The sample shows over 50,000 clones, 65% to 90% of them seen only once. The receptor was isolated from a human donor in a cohort sampled during active COVID-19. The chain recombines TRBV7-9 with TRBJ1-3, with a possible D match to TRBD1 (6 bases). The sample consisted of peripheral blood. The CDR3 bases are TGTGCCAGCAGACGACAGGCTGGAAACACCATATATTTT. As protein: CASRRQAGNTIYF.